One sample yielded the 23 T cell receptor beta chains listed below, sequenced in a study of blood T cell repertoires in COVID-19. Only in-frame clones appear in the TCRdb table, and some are missing; sequencing was by immunoSEQ multiplex PCR. The profile shows some 130,000 clones, around 82% of them singletons. The sequenced material came from peripheral blood. The receptor source for this set is a human donor in a cohort sampled during active COVID-19.

The chain combines TRBV19 with TRBJ2-2, with D uncertain. Germline CDR1 reads LNHDA; CDR2 reads SQIVND (reference sequence). This CDR3 spans 13 amino acids. V lost 0 bases and J 7 bases, leaving 6 bases between the germline ends. CDR3 residues: CASSIDRYGELFF. CDR3 coding DNA: TGTGCCAGTAGTATAGATCGGTACGGGGAGCTGTTTTTT.

This clone appeared a single time. This chain links TRBV4-3 with TRBJ1-2; D is unresolved. From germline, CDR1 is LGHNA and CDR2 YSLEER. The CDR3 contains 14 residues. V lost 2 bases and J 6 bases, leaving 13 bases between the germline ends. CDR3 DNA sequence: TGCGCCAGCAGCCAACGCGGGGTCCGGGATGGCTACACCTTC. Translation: CASSQRGVRDGYTF.

This clone has at least ten counts. V usage is TRBV6-2 or TRBV6-3 and J usage is TRBJ1-2; D gene unclear. Germline assignment: CDR1 MNHEY and CDR2 SVGEGT. V lost 2 bases and J lost 4, with 14 bases in between. The CDR3 has 15 amino acids. CDR3 in DNA: TGTGCCAGCAGTTACGGCAGAGGGTGGCTCTATGGCTACACCTTC. Residues: CASSYGRGWLYGYTF.

This sequence joins TRBV19 and TRBJ1-2; TRBD1 matches at 7 bases. Germline-derived CDR1 and CDR2 are LNHDA and SQIVND (reference sequence). The junction had 9 bases not matched to a gene; V was cut back by 3 bases and J by 8 bases. The CDR3 loop spans 14 amino acids. CDR3 DNA: TGTGCCAGTAGTATTTGGCAGGGGGAGAGAGGCTACACCTTC. Protein sequence: CASSIWQGERGYTF.

The chain links TRBV3-1 (or the pseudogene TRBV3-2) to TRBJ1-6; 9 bases fit TRBD1. V shed 1 base, J shed 2 bases, and the junction held 0 bases outside the gene matches. Germline V lookup: CDR1 LGHDT, CDR2 YNNKEL (reference sequence). The CDR3 extends over 16 amino acids. CDR3 amino acids: CASSQGTGAYNSPLHF. In DNA form, the CDR3 reads TGTGCCAGCAGCCAAGGGACAGGGGCCTATAATTCACCCCTCCACTTT.

V and J are TRBV29-1 and TRBJ1-1, with D possibly TRBD1 on 6 matching bases. The germline gives CDR1 SQVTM, CDR2 ANQGSEA. The CDR3 contains 13 residues. Between the trimmed V and J ends, which lost 7 bases and 5 bases, there was a span of 17 bases. CDR3 residues: CSDRDSRGTEAFF. CDR3 coding DNA: TGCAGCGACAGGGATTCGAGGGGGACTGAAGCTTTCTTT.

This chain joins TRBV15 and TRBJ1-1; TRBD1 aligns across 7 bases. Trimming cost V 5 bases and J 6 bases; bases outside gene matches: 18. The germline V gene encodes CDR1 LNHNV and CDR2 YYDKDF (reference sequence). This CDR3 has 17 residues. In DNA form, the CDR3 reads TGTGCCACCAGCCAGACAGATATAGACAGGGTAGTCCCTGAAGCTTTCTTT. This encodes CATSQTDIDRVVPEAFF.

The rearrangement links TRBV7-9 to TRBJ1-2, with 8 positions matching TRBD1. The CDR3 is 14 residues long. J was trimmed by 7 bases and V by 2 bases; bases with no gene match: 6. In germline, CDR1 is SEHNR, CDR2 FQNEAQ (reference sequence). The CDR3 region has the DNA TGTGCCAGCAGCTTAACAGGGGGTTCGGGTGGCTACACCTTC. Translating gives CASSLTGGSGGYTF.

The chain combines TRBV19 with TRBJ1-4; the D is unclear. The germline gives CDR1 LNHDA, CDR2 SQIVND (reference sequence). Trimming pared 6 bases from V and 3 bases from J, leaving 11 bases between. The CDR3 extends over 14 amino acids. CDR3 amino acids: CASSNSRPNEKLFF. In DNA form, the CDR3 reads TGTGCCAGTAGCAACAGTAGGCCTAATGAAAAACTGTTTTTT.

This chain connects TRBV18 to TRBJ1-5; tentatively, D is TRBD1 (5 bases). The germline gives CDR1 KGHSH, CDR2 LQKENI. The CDR3 is 15 residues long. V was clipped by 2 bases and J by 6 bases, with 14 bases between them. As DNA, the CDR3 is TGTGCCAGCTCACCAAACGGACACTCCAGTCAGCCCCAGCATTTT. This translates into CASSPNGHSSQPQHF.

The rearrangement joins TRBV7-8 to TRBJ1-1; possible D gene TRBD1, 5 bases. V shed 3 bases and J shed 6 bases, with 11 bases lying between them. In germline, CDR1 is SGHVS, CDR2 FQNEAQ. The CDR3 extends over 13 amino acids. This CDR3 is CASSFAWGAEAFF. The CDR3 nucleotides are TGTGCCAGCAGCTTTGCGTGGGGCGCTGAAGCTTTCTTT.

The table lists this clone with a count of one. V is TRBV7-2 and J is TRBJ1-4; possible D gene TRBD1, 6 bases. The CDR3 sequence is 15 residues long. Per germline, CDR1 SGHTA and CDR2 FQGNSA. Trimming removed 1 base from V and 3 bases from J, with 9 bases in between. CDR3 region: CASSLVGASNEKLFF. In DNA, the CDR3 is TGTGCCAGCAGCTTAGTGGGGGCGTCTAATGAAAAACTGTTTTTT.

The chain uses TRBV25-1 and TRBJ1-2; TRBD1 matches 7 bases. Looked up from germline, CDR1 is MGHDK and CDR2 is SYGVNS. V dropped 4 bases and J dropped 2; count of bases not matched to a gene: 7. The CDR3 loop spans 15 amino acids. The CDR3 spells CASSAPDRPNYGYTF. The DNA for the CDR3 is TGTGCCAGCAGTGCGCCGGACAGGCCGAACTATGGCTACACCTTC.

CDR3 sequence (DNA): TGTGCCAGCAGGGGGGGACAGGGGCTTGAAAAACTGTTTTTT. Protein: CASRGGQGLEKLFF. The chain is built from TRBV25-1 and TRBJ1-4; 10 nucleotides agree with TRBD1. CDR1 is MGHDK and CDR2 is SYGVNS in the germline V gene. The CDR3 loop spans 14 amino acids. Trimming removed 6 bases from V and 7 bases from J; junction bases left unmatched: 5.

The chain carries TRBV4-3 and TRBJ2-2, with 14 bases matching TRBD2. This CDR3 spans 17 amino acids. V lost 7 bases, J lost 1 base, and 5 bases stayed unmatched. CDR1 and CDR2 (germline): LGHNA, YSLEER. Here the CDR3 reads CASNRLAGGKNTGELFF. CDR3 bases: TGCGCCAGCAACCGACTAGCGGGGGGGAAGAACACCGGGGAGCTGTTTTTT.

The chain is built from TRBV6-2 or TRBV6-3 and TRBJ1-2; TRBD1 matches at 8 bases. Trimming took 5 bases from V and 8 from J; bases not matched to a gene: 7. Germline CDR1 reads MNHEY; CDR2 reads SVGEGT. The CDR3 runs to 13 residues. CDR3 in DNA: TGTGCCAGCAGTGACCGGACAGGGATCGGCTACACCTTC. This encodes CASSDRTGIGYTF.

The CDR3 DNA follows: TGTGCCAGCAGTCGCGGACAGGGGCGAGCTAATGAAAAACTGTTTTTT. Translation gives CASSRGQGRANEKLFF. The gene calls are TRBV6-6 and TRBJ1-4, with 9 bases lining up with TRBD1. V gave up 5 bases and J gave up 3 bases; unmatched junction bases: 7. Germline V gene sequence: CDR1 MNHNY, CDR2 SVGAGI (reference sequence). The CDR3 is 16 residues long.

Only one count was recorded for this clone. The CDR3 loop reads CASSETGYNEQFF. The CDR3 DNA follows: TGTGCCAGCAGTGAAACCGGGTACAATGAGCAGTTCTTC. This chain connects TRBV2 to TRBJ2-1, with D unclear. The CDR3 runs to 13 residues. Trimming stripped 2 bases from V and 4 bases from J, with 6 bases between. Germline assignment: CDR1 SNHLY and CDR2 FYNNEI.

The chain has TRBV6-5 and TRBJ2-3, with D perhaps matching TRBD2 (7 bases). V lost 6 bases and J 4 bases, leaving 17 bases between the germline ends. This CDR3 contains 15 residues. Germline CDR1 is MNHEY and CDR2 is SVGAGI. This CDR3 reads CASSPFIGGPDTQYF. The CDR3 DNA sequence: TGTGCCAGCAGCCCCTTCATCGGGGGGCCAGATACGCAGTATTTT.

This clone has a single count. This rearrangement joins TRBV24-1 to TRBJ2-2, with 7 positions matching TRBD2. Germline CDR1 is KGHDR and CDR2 is SFDVKD. The ends lost 5 bases at V and 6 bases at J; junction bases unmatched: 5. The CDR3 covers 14 residues. CDR3: CATSGGSGAGELFF. The CDR3 nucleotides are TGTGCCACCAGTGGAGGGAGCGGGGCCGGGGAGCTGTTTTTT.

This sequence joins TRBV6-5 and TRBJ1-3, with D possibly being TRBD1 (5 bases). Per germline, CDR1 MNHEY and CDR2 SVGAGI. The CDR3 loop spans 13 amino acids. V was shortened by 6 bases and J by 2 bases, with 8 bases between the two germline ends. The CDR3: CASRARAGNTIYF. The CDR3 DNA sequence: TGTGCCAGCAGAGCCAGGGCTGGAAACACCATATATTTT.

The count of this clone is one. V and J are TRBV19 and TRBJ2-7; D gene unclear. V lost 2 bases to trimming and J lost 3 bases, with 8 bases between them. This CDR3 spans 13 amino acids. Germline V lookup: CDR1 LNHDA, CDR2 SQIVND (reference sequence). CDR3 DNA: TGTGCCAGTAGTATATCAGGAATCTACGAGCAGTACTTC. Encoded protein: CASSISGIYEQYF.

J is TRBJ2-1 and V is TRBV5-1, with unresolved D. Germline V CDR1 and CDR2: SGHRS, YFSETQ. The germline V and J ends were trimmed by 5 bases and 2 bases, with 8 bases remaining between them. The CDR3 totals 13 residues. CDR3 in DNA: TGCGCCAGCAGTCAGGTAGCCTACAATGAGCAGTTCTTC. Translated: CASSQVAYNEQFF.